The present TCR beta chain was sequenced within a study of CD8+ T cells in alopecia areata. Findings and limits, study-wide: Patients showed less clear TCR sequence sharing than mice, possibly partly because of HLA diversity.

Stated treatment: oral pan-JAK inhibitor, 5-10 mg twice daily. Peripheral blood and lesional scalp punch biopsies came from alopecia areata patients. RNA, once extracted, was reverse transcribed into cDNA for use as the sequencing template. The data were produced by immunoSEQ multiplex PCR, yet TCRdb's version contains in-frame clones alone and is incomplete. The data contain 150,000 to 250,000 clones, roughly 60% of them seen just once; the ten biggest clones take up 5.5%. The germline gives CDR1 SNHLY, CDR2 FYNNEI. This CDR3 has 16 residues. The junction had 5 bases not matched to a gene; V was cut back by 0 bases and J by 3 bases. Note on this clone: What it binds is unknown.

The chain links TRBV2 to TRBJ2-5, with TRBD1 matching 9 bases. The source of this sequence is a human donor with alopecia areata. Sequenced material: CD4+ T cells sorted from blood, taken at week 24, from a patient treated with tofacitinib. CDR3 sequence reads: CASSEALGQGKETQYF. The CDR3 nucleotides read TGTGCCAGCAGTGAAGCGCTAGGACAGGGGAAAGAGACCCAGTACTTC.